This entry concerns a single TCR beta chain. This clone's antigen is unknown. The record has no base qualities; no much larger clone is one base away. Libraries came from the immunoSEQ multiplex PCR assay. The multiplex PCR relied on a mix of 60 forward primers for TCR Vbeta segments and 13 reverse primers for TCR Jbeta segments. A multiplex PCR assay on genomic DNA amplified the CDR3 region of rearranged TCR beta genes. The amplified TCR beta libraries were sequenced on the Illumina HiSeq System as 87-base-pair reads. The authors processed their data as follows. A later analysis tallied 75 million to 95 million unique TCR beta chains across the 700 or so repertoires, and roughly 11 million of those chains were shared by two or more donors. Raw reads were error-corrected and collapsed into unique sequences by a nearest-neighbor algorithm in which closely related sequences were merged to remove PCR and sequencing errors. V, D and J gene segments were assigned by aligning CDR3 sequences to IMGT reference sequences. For a sequence to be retained, a match of at least six nucleotides was required to both a V gene segment and a J gene segment. Rearrangements were classified as productive when the CDR3 lacked stop codons and remained in frame with V and J, and all other rearrangements were classified as non-productive. CDR3 was defined according to IMGT convention as the region running from the second conserved V-encoded cysteine to the conserved J-encoded phenylalanine. In an earlier analysis of around 640 of the donors, sequences lacking an unambiguous match to a single V gene segment were excluded. In an earlier analysis of a few hundred of the donors, V segments were called functional above 56.7% productive rearrangements and were called segregating when the between-donor standard deviation exceeded 5%. To diagnose cytomegalovirus status from the catalog of TCR beta chain sequences, a statistical classification framework was built. In a later analysis, TCR nucleotide sequences were compared against IMGT/GENE-DB human TR gene sequences so that V and J genes could be assigned. In a later analysis, CDR3 sequences and most-parsimonious VDJ recombination scenarios were assigned using the TCRdist pipeline. In a later analysis, each TCR beta chain was defined by its CDR3 amino acid sequence together with its V-gene family, and reads without a unique V-gene family were excluded. In a later analysis, around 650 highly shared, low-generation-probability nucleotide sequences were removed to address suspected cross-contamination and a sequencing artifact. A later analysis calculated a clonal expansion index for each public chain from normalized within-repertoire ranks of inferred template counts. A later analysis computed generation probabilities with a VDJ recombination model fitted to out-of-frame rearrangements, and checked the results against IGoR. In a later analysis, TCR-TCR, TCR-HLA and TCR-CMV co-occurrence was scored with hypergeometric tests, and a repertoire-size bias correction was applied to TCR pairs. In a later analysis, false discovery rates were estimated by permuting HLA or CMV assignments 20 times. In a later analysis, co-occurring TCRs were grouped with DBSCAN, and TCRdist sequence similarity was added when clustering was performed within HLA-allele-positive subsets. Co-occurrence clustering excluded repertoires with fewer than 30,000 or more than 120,000 public chains, plus five with anomalous nucleotide sharing. TCRdb mirrors the immuneACCESS table, restricted to in-frame sequences. Some clones are absent from its copies; in checked studies, under half trace to an unresolved V gene, and the reason for the others is unknown. V and J calls and clone size are given by that table; D and trimming were obtained from the DNA. The sample table shows fewer than 200,000 clones, and 75% are seen once. The ten largest clones capture around 3% of the sample.

The cohort consisted of approximately 690 healthy bone marrow donors. All cohort members were sampled while nominally healthy, although unrecorded immune exposures were likely present. The donor was CMV seropositive and was included in the group of 270 or so seropositive cohort members. A peripheral blood sample was collected from each donor, and TCR beta sequencing was performed on peripheral blood mononuclear cells. The Qiagen DNeasy Blood Extraction Kit was used to extract genomic DNA from the blood cell samples. The CDR3 covers 15 residues, taking in both the cysteine and the phenylalanine. CDR3 DNA is the only sequence kept; it has 45 bases, read in frame from the first base. V loses 5 bases, J loses 5 bases, and the germline ends lie 18 bases apart. CDR1 is given as SEHNR and CDR2 as FQNEAQ, both from the germline V gene (reference sequence). This sample is drawn from a study of cytomegalovirus exposure and HLA in healthy donors (dated by TCRdb to 2016 to 2017). Describing the broader study: According to an earlier analysis of 450 to 650 of the donors, about 179 million T cells yielded some 120 million unique TCR beta sequences and roughly 280 Gb of sequence data. Approximately 300 gigabases of sequencing data and 91 million or so unique TCR sequences made up an early release that covered approximately 620 HLA-typed donors. Among the approximately 400 genotyped donors, around 81% belonged to the genetic ancestry cluster associated with self-reported Caucasian donors. The study was designed to test whether signatures of past pathogen exposure could be identified by cataloging public T cell receptors. Using immunosequencing, the study profiled T cell repertoires from about 610 subjects and related those repertoires to cytomegalovirus serostatus. In addition to the first cohort of about 650 subjects, a separate validation cohort of around 110 different subjects was used. High-throughput TCR immunosequencing, statistical association of individual TCRs with disease status, and machine learning were combined to predict cytomegalovirus infection status. To study patterns of TCR occurrence, a later analysis re-analyzed previously published TCR beta repertoires from 700 or so donors and added high-resolution HLA genotyping. Rather than drawing on any new phenotypic data, the later analysis identified candidate immune exposures from TCR beta sequences and the way those sequences occurred across donors. An earlier analysis of 500 to 650 of the donors applied high-throughput TCR beta sequencing to assess whether each TCR beta V gene segment acted as functional or pseudogenic. Donor age, sex, ethnicity and CMV serostatus were compiled together with the repertoire data. In a later genetic analysis, genome-wide SNP genotypes for about three fifths of the roughly 670 donors were used, and that subset was treated as a discovery cohort. All discovery cohort repertoires had been generated on a single sequencing platform. HLA typing covered class I and class II loci at four-digit resolution. Typing coverage differed by locus: A, B, C, DRB1 and DQB1 were typed in roughly 620-640 donors, DQA1 in 522, DPA1 in around 610, and DPB1 in just under 480. Four or five DR-DQ haplotypes were handled as single units for association and clustering because linkage in the cohort was strong. Among roughly 370 genotyped donors of the cohort, an average of roughly 240,000 unique TCR beta nucleotide sequences were sequenced per donor, around 18% of them non-productive.

Broad study findings and their caveats: When HLA alleles, especially DR and DQ, strongly co-occurred, TCR associations were difficult to assign to individual alleles. According to a later analysis, TCR association rates differed among HLA loci, with DRB1 alleles showing the most associated TCRs and HLA-C alleles showing the fewest. In a later analysis, most CMV-associated TCR beta chains were found to appear HLA-restricted, with HLA associations seemingly driven largely by CMV exposure. Seventeen rarely observed V segments, including chromosome 9 orphons, were excluded from the earlier analysis of almost 600 of the donors because counts were too low. In an earlier analysis of 500 to 650 of the donors, most TCR beta V segments appeared in productive rearrangements about 87% or about 30% of the time, broadly matching IMGT annotations. Most TCR sequences were seen in very few donors, while some public TCRs were found in many individuals. A few of the identified cytomegalovirus-associated TCR beta chains were confirmed in vitro to be specific for cytomegalovirus antigens. Cytomegalovirus status was reported to be diagnosed by the classifier with high specificity and sensitivity in both the original and validation cohorts. For the cohort, immune exposure information was limited to CMV serostatus. Compared with equally common non-associated chains, HLA-associated TCR beta chains in a later analysis were more clonally expanded and had lower generation probabilities. Some IMGT-functional V segments, including TRBV6-2 and TRBV6-3, could not be distinguished by the 87-base-pair reads and were therefore excluded. In the study, some 160 TCR beta chains were listed as associated with cytomegalovirus. A further reported finding was that TCR beta sequences accurately predicted the HLA-A and HLA-B alleles for most subjects in the first cohort. In this cohort, only TCR beta chains were sequenced, and detectable features were limited by the absence of alpha or paired-chain data. The authors suggested that the approach could potentially be generalized to other disease states and immunological phenotypes. The presence/absence analyses assumed that sequencing depth was roughly uniform across donors, and that assumption may not be true. A group of highly shared sequence variants was considered likely to be a technical artifact of the sequencing pipeline. Compared with the 666-donor mean, donors in an Asian-associated ancestry cluster had fewer N-insertions in productive TCRs, according to a later genetic analysis. Linkage disequilibrium might explain the correlated functional status among segregating V segments, but an unknown experimental factor could not be ruled out. Because some donors lacked HLA typing at each locus, the association tests relied only on the typed subset. According to a later analysis, parvovirus B19, influenza, CMV and Epstein-Barr virus appeared linked to several top co-occurrence clusters. In a later genetic analysis, a missense DCLRE1C variant was associated with V-gene and J-gene trimming of TCR beta chains, and the association was replicated in an independent cohort. In a later analysis, 16,951 TCR beta sequences were associated with specific HLA alleles at a false discovery rate of 0.05.

In this chain, TRBV7-9 is recombined with TRBJ1-1; too little of a D gene remains to name it. This TCR was sampled from a woman between 50 and 59 years old in good health and CMV-seropositive. Sequencing was performed on PBMCs. The CDR3 reads as follows: CASSLTVTRGTEAFF. DNA sequence: TGTGCCAGCAGCCTCACAGTGACCCGTGGGACTGAAGCTTTCTTT.